The clone carrying this T cell receptor beta chain was picked up one time. The germline V and J ends were trimmed by 4 bases and 4 bases, with 11 bases remaining between them. The CDR3 extends over 14 amino acids. Germline values: CDR1 SGHRS, CDR2 YFSETQ. Only in-frame clones appear in the TCRdb table, and some are missing; sequencing was by immunoSEQ multiplex PCR. The sample comprises 100,000 to 150,000 clones, roughly 86% of which are singletons, and over 3% rests with the top ten. This sample is drawn from a study of cytomegalovirus exposure and HLA in healthy donors. This TCR was recovered from a man aged 30 to 39 in good health and CMV-seronegative. The sequencing sample was made of PBMCs. The chain has TRBV5-1 and TRBJ2-2, with a tentative D call TRBD1 (6 bases). DNA of the CDR3: TGCGCCAGCAGCCCTACAGGGACCACCGGGGAGCTGTTTTTT. It encodes CASSPTGTTGELFF.